The 30 T cell receptor beta chains below were found in one sample sequenced in a study of cytomegalovirus exposure and HLA in healthy donors. PCR employed 60 Vbeta and 13 Jbeta primers. Clones were sequenced by immunoSEQ multiplex PCR, and TCRdb holds only the in-frame ones, with some missing. The data contain under 130,000 clones, 60% to 85% of them singletons. What was sequenced was PBMCs. The receptors come from a female donor in good health and CMV-seropositive.

This chain links TRBV7-6 with TRBJ2-2; the match to TRBD1 covers 8 bases. The CDR3 length is 16 residues. Germline V gene lookup returns CDR1 SGHVS and CDR2 FNYEAQ. J gave up 4 bases and V 5 bases, and 9 bases lay outside the gene matches. The CDR3 sequence is CASSRRQGASTGELFF. The DNA of the CDR3 is TGTGCCAGCAGCCGACGGCAGGGGGCAAGCACCGGGGAGCTGTTTTTT.

The chain uses TRBV4-1 and TRBJ2-1; 12 bases fit TRBD2. Trimming cost V 0 bases and J 6 bases; bases outside gene matches: 3. Germline CDR1 reads MGHRA; CDR2 reads YSYEKL. This CDR3 region has 16 residues. DNA of the CDR3: TGCGCCAGCAGCCAAGAAGGACTAGCGGGAATCAATGAGCAGTTCTTC. It codes for CASSQEGLAGINEQFF.

The chain combines TRBV5-1 with TRBJ2-3; TRBD2 matches 8 bases. CDR1 and CDR2 from the germline V gene are SGHRS and YFSETQ. This CDR3 contains 15 residues. Trimming at V came to 5 bases and at J to 7 bases, leaving 12 bases not matched to a gene. The CDR3 protein is CASRPLDSGTYTQYF. CDR3 nucleotide sequence: TGCGCCAGCAGGCCCTTGGATAGCGGGACATATACGCAGTATTTT.

In its sample, this clone was seen once. J is TRBJ2-1 and V is TRBV7-6, with 7 bases identical to TRBD2. Per germline, CDR1 SGHVS and CDR2 FNYEAQ. V gave up 5 bases and J gave up 8 bases; unmatched junction bases: 15. The CDR3 totals 16 residues. The CDR3 sequence is CASSPRTRGGGDEQFF. The CDR3 region has the DNA TGTGCCAGCAGCCCGCGGACTAGGGGTGGCGGCGATGAGCAGTTCTTC. Full variable domain (missing parts from reference TRBV7-6 and TRBJ2-1): GAGVSQSPRYKVTKRGQDVALRCDPISGHVSLYWYRQALGQGPEFLTYFNYEAQQDKSGLPNDRFSAERPEGSISTLTIQRTEQRDSAMYRCASSPRTRGGGDEQFFGPGTRLTVL.

The V and J genes are TRBV14 and TRBJ1-2, with a tentative D call TRBD1 (5 bases). This CDR3 spans 14 amino acids. The V gene lost 1 base and the J gene lost 10 bases, with 16 bases spanning the gap. Per germline, CDR1 SGHDN and CDR2 FVKESK. The CDR3 spells CASSQVGGASVYTF. The CDR3 bases are TGTGCCAGCAGCCAAGTAGGAGGGGCGTCGGTCTACACCTTC. The variable domain in full, with the rest retrieved from reference TRBV14 and TRBJ1-2, is EAGVTQFPSHSVIEKGQTVTLRCDPISGHDNLYWYRRVMGKEIKFLLHFVKESKQDESGMPNNRFLAERTGGTYSTLKVQPAELEDSGVYFCASSQVGGASVYTFGSGTRLTVV.

The chain recombines TRBV7-9 with TRBJ2-1; D gene ambiguous. Trimming removed 1 base from V and 5 bases from J, with 15 bases in between. This CDR3 comprises 16 residues. Germline V gene sequence: CDR1 SEHNR, CDR2 FQNEAQ (reference sequence). The CDR3 coding sequence is TGTGCCAGCAGCTTAGTCGTGTCTACAGTTCACAATGAGCAGTTCTTC. As protein: CASSLVVSTVHNEQFF.

The V and J genes are TRBV28 and TRBJ1-5; D gene unclear. V was pared by 4 bases and J by 7 bases, with 8 bases between. Germline V gene data show CDR1 as MDHEN and CDR2 as SYDVKM. The CDR3 has 12 residues. This CDR3 is CASSWAGQPQHF. The CDR3 DNA reads as TGTGCCAGCAGTTGGGCTGGACAGCCCCAGCATTTT.

The rearrangement joins TRBV11-1 to TRBJ1-6; D is undetermined. Germline assignment: CDR1 SGHAT and CDR2 FQDESV (reference sequence). This CDR3 spans 13 amino acids. Trimming stripped 1 base from V and 10 bases from J, with 8 bases between. The CDR3 loop reads CASSLEGGSPLHF. DNA for the CDR3: TGTGCCAGCAGCTTAGAGGGAGGGTCACCCCTCCACTTT.

The V call is TRBV27, the J call TRBJ2-3; 7 positions match TRBD1. With 0 bases clipped from V and 2 bases from J, the junction kept 2 bases outside the gene matches. Germline V gives CDR1 MNHEY, CDR2 SMNVEV (reference sequence). The CDR3 is 15 amino acids. CDR3 protein: CASSLSQGITDTQYF. In DNA form, the CDR3 reads TGTGCCAGCAGTTTATCACAGGGGATCACAGATACGCAGTATTTT.

This chain links TRBV2 with TRBJ1-1; 7 bases line up with TRBD1. Germline values: CDR1 SNHLY, CDR2 FYNNEI. The CDR3 has 14 amino acids. V was clipped by 8 bases and J by 2 bases; unmatched bases: 8. The CDR3 spells CASRVGTENTEAFF. The CDR3 DNA reads as TGTGCCAGCCGTGTCGGGACAGAAAACACTGAAGCTTTCTTT.

This clone occurred once. The V call is TRBV18, the J call TRBJ2-3; the match to TRBD1 covers 7 bases. Germline lookup yields CDR1 KGHSH and CDR2 LQKENI. With 7 bases clipped from V and 0 bases from J, the junction kept 7 bases outside the gene matches. The CDR3 contains 15 residues. In DNA form, the CDR3 reads TGTGCCAGCTTACCGACAGGGCCTAGCACAGATACGCAGTATTTT. This codes for CASLPTGPSTDTQYF.

This clone has only a few counts. The chain links TRBV14 to TRBJ2-1; 14 positions agree with TRBD2. This CDR3 has 17 amino acids. V lost 3 bases, J lost 7 bases, and 8 bases stayed unmatched. Germline assignment: CDR1 SGHDN and CDR2 FVKESK. CDR3 nucleotides: TGTGCCAGCAGCCAGGCACGACTAGCGGGGGGGCGGAATGAGCAGTTCTTC. It specifies CASSQARLAGGRNEQFF. Variable domain in full (rest from reference TRBV14 and TRBJ2-1): EAGVTQFPSHSVIEKGQTVTLRCDPISGHDNLYWYRRVMGKEIKFLLHFVKESKQDESGMPNNRFLAERTGGTYSTLKVQPAELEDSGVYFCASSQARLAGGRNEQFFGPGTRLTVL.

This clone was seen only once. This specimen includes other DNA sequences encoding the same CDR3. The J gene is TRBJ1-2, the V gene TRBV19; a possible D gene is TRBD1 (6 bases). V was trimmed by 7 bases and J by 4 bases, leaving 19 bases between them. This CDR3 spans 15 amino acids. Germline CDR1 reads LNHDA; CDR2 reads SQIVND (reference sequence). This chain's CDR3 is CASTAGGGLRYGYTF. The CDR3 region has the DNA TGTGCCAGTACGGCTGGGGGGGGGCTACGCTATGGCTACACCTTC.

J is TRBJ2-1 and V is TRBV7-9; 7 bases match TRBD1. Per germline, CDR1 SEHNR and CDR2 FQNEAQ (reference sequence). CDR3 length: 13 amino acids. V lost 4 bases to trimming and J lost 9 bases; unmatched junction nucleotides: 6. CDR3 in amino acids: CASSSRQGTEQFF. The CDR3 region has the DNA TGTGCCAGCAGCTCACGACAGGGCACTGAGCAGTTCTTC.

This chain links TRBV5-4 with TRBJ2-1; 12 nucleotides align to TRBD2. The CDR3 extends over 15 amino acids. Losses at the gene ends were 1 base for V and 8 bases for J; bases not matched to a gene: 4. The germline gives CDR1 SGHNT, CDR2 YYREEE (reference sequence). The CDR3 loop is CASSLRTSGKDEQFF. CDR3 bases: TGTGCCAGCAGCTTGCGGACTAGCGGGAAGGATGAGCAGTTCTTC.

The V call is TRBV10-2, the J call TRBJ2-3; 8 bases align to TRBD1. This CDR3 has 13 residues. In germline, CDR1 is WSHSY, CDR2 SAAADI. V shed 2 bases and J 10 bases; nucleotides not matched to a gene: 5. The chain's CDR3 is CASSEPGGSSQYF. The DNA of the CDR3 is TGCGCCAGCAGTGAGCCAGGGGGCTCGTCGCAGTATTTT.

This clone was counted only a few times. The chain recombines TRBV30 with TRBJ2-5; weak D call: TRBD2 (5 bases). The V gene's germline CDR1 is GTSNPN and CDR2 SVGIG (reference sequence). Between the trimmed V and J ends, which lost 3 bases and 5 bases, there was a span of 10 bases. The CDR3 consists of 12 residues. The CDR3 here is CAWSLGGETQYF. The CDR3 DNA reads TGTGCCTGGAGCCTGGGCGGGGAGACCCAGTACTTC.

V and J are TRBV9 and TRBJ2-7, with D unclear. Deletions cut 0 bases from V and 7 bases from J, with 14 bases between. The CDR3 totals 14 residues. Per germline, CDR1 SGDLS and CDR2 YYNGEE. CDR3 DNA sequence: TGTGCCAGCAGCGTAGGAGACACCCGTGAAGAGCAGTACTTC. It codes for CASSVGDTREEQYF. Looking up the rest from reference TRBV9 and TRBJ2-7 gives the full variable domain: DSGVTQTPKHLITATGQRVTLRCSPRSGDLSVYWYQQSLDQGLQFLIQYYNGEERAKGNILERFSAQQFPDLHSELNLSSLELGDSALYFCASSVGDTREEQYFGPGTRLTVT.

The chain uses TRBV4-1 and TRBJ2-6, with D perhaps TRBD1 (7 bases). The CDR3 extends over 17 amino acids. V was clipped by 3 bases and J by 0 bases, with 12 bases between them. Germline V gene lookup returns CDR1 MGHRA and CDR2 YSYEKL. The CDR3 sequence is CASSQGGQSSGANVLTF. The CDR3 DNA reads TGCGCCAGCAGCCAGGGGGGACAGAGCTCTGGGGCCAACGTCCTGACTTTC.

This rearrangement joins TRBV5-1 to TRBJ2-3, with a tentative D call TRBD1 (5 bases). Germline CDR1 SGHRS, CDR2 YFSETQ. V gave up 1 base and J gave up 5 bases, with 14 bases separating them. This CDR3 region has 15 residues. The CDR3 here is CASSLSDQRGDTQYF. CDR3 nucleotides: TGCGCCAGCAGCTTGTCCGATCAAAGGGGAGATACGCAGTATTTT.

The chain has TRBV11-2 and TRBJ2-7; weak D call: TRBD1 (6 bases). V lost 2 bases and J lost 3, with 11 bases in between. CDR3 length: 14 residues. Germline V gene sequence: CDR1 SGHAT, CDR2 FQNNGV. CDR3 loop: CASSLNPGDYEQYF. CDR3 DNA sequence: TGTGCCAGCAGCTTAAATCCAGGGGACTACGAGCAGTACTTC.

This clone has a single count. The chain joins TRBV5-5 to TRBJ2-7, with 7 bases identical to TRBD1. The CDR3 is made up of 18 amino acids. The V gene's germline CDR1 is SGHKS and CDR2 YYEKEE (reference sequence). The ends lost 6 bases at V and 2 bases at J; junction bases unmatched: 20. This chain's CDR3 is CASTLGTSLDRVPYEQYF. CDR3 DNA sequence: TGTGCCAGCACCCTGGGGACATCCCTCGACAGGGTGCCCTACGAGCAGTACTTC.

The table lists this clone with a few counts. The chain is built from TRBV28 and TRBJ1-2; 11 nucleotides line up with TRBD1. The length of the CDR3 is 15 residues. J was trimmed by 6 bases and V by 2 bases; bases with no gene match: 5. Germline loops: CDR1 MDHEN, CDR2 SYDVKM. The CDR3 DNA sequence: TGTGCCAGCAGTTTAGTGCCGGACAGGGGGCATGGCTACACCTTC. Its translation is CASSLVPDRGHGYTF.

The chain combines TRBV6-1 with TRBJ2-6; D is undetermined. Germline CDR1 reads MNHNS; CDR2 reads SASEGT. The V gene lost 2 bases and the J gene lost 0 bases, with 8 bases spanning the gap. The CDR3 covers 16 residues. This CDR3 is CASSESSVSGANVLTF. The CDR3 nucleotides are TGTGCCAGCAGTGAATCCTCGGTCTCTGGGGCCAACGTCCTGACTTTC.

J is TRBJ2-1 and V is TRBV7-9; a weak D match, TRBD2 (6 bases). Per germline, CDR1 SEHNR and CDR2 FQNEAQ (reference sequence). The CDR3 has 13 residues. The V and J ends lost 0 bases and 6 bases respectively, with 6 bases between them. CDR3 amino acids: CASSLAGSNEQFF. CDR3 DNA: TGTGCCAGCAGCTTAGCCGGGAGCAATGAGCAGTTCTTC.

The V call is TRBV11-3, the J call TRBJ2-1; 9 bases fit TRBD2. The length of the CDR3 is 13 residues. Germline V CDR1 and CDR2: SGHNT, YENEEA. V lost 1 base, J lost 9 bases, and 1 base stayed unmatched. CDR3 in DNA: TGTGCCAGCAGCTTAGCTAGCGGGATTGAGCAGTTCTTC. This encodes CASSLASGIEQFF.

V usage is TRBV6-5 and J usage is TRBJ1-1; tentative D call: TRBD1 (5 bases). The CDR3 sequence is 14 residues long. Germline V gives CDR1 MNHEY, CDR2 SVGAGI. The germline V and J ends were trimmed by 4 bases and 2 bases, with 11 bases remaining between them. In DNA form, the CDR3 reads TGTGCCAGCAGTTTCTCAAGGGGCAACACTGAAGCTTTCTTT. This gives the protein CASSFSRGNTEAFF.

V usage is TRBV18 and J usage is TRBJ1-2, with TRBD1 as a possible D gene (5 bases). This CDR3 is built from 14 residues. Trimming removed 2 bases at V and 1 base at J, with 8 bases between. Germline values: CDR1 KGHSH, CDR2 LQKENI. This CDR3 reads CASSPSGLNYGYTF. The CDR3 DNA reads TGTGCCAGCTCACCATCGGGACTTAACTATGGCTACACCTTC.

This rearrangement joins TRBV23-1 to TRBJ2-5, with D perhaps matching TRBD2 (7 bases). TRBV23-1 is identified as an open reading frame with a role that is uncertain. The CDR3 is made up of 17 amino acids. V dropped 4 bases and J dropped 2 bases, with 20 bases sitting between them. The chain's CDR3 is CASSPQDNGGPQETQYF. The CDR3 DNA follows: TGCGCCAGCAGTCCACAAGATAACGGGGGGCCACAAGAGACCCAGTACTTC.

The chain couples TRBV20-1 to TRBJ2-5; D remains ambiguous. Per the germline V gene, CDR1 is DFQATT and CDR2 is SNEGSKA (reference sequence). The ends were cut back, 5 bases at V and 5 bases at J, with 9 bases in the middle. The CDR3 length is 11 residues. CDR3 protein: CSAPKLETQYF. The CDR3 DNA reads TGCAGTGCTCCTAAGCTTGAGACCCAGTACTTC.